This is a list of T cell receptor beta chains from one sample in a study of neurological immune-mediated disorders. TCRdb reprocessed the 5' RACE reads with MiXCR, giving one entry per CDR3 protein. The sample carries tens of thousands of distinct CDR3 sequences, 4.5% to 7.5% recorded once. Source material: PBMCs. Every receptor here comes from a woman aged 55-70 years with multiple sclerosis. CDR3s include the opening cysteine and the closing phenylalanine or tryptophan.

V gene: TRBV20-1; J gene: TRBJ2-1; CDR3 protein: CSASWRGEREQFF
V gene: TRBV5-1; J gene: TRBJ2-7; CDR3 protein: CASSLGNYEQYF
V gene: TRBV20-1; J gene: TRBJ2-7; CDR3 protein: CSASQQGGIYEQYF
V gene: TRBV12-3/TRBV12-4; J gene: TRBJ2-7; CDR3 protein: CASSFIQGHEQYF
V gene: TRBV5-5; J gene: TRBJ2-5; CDR3 protein: CASSLGPQETQYF
V gene: TRBV5-5; J gene: TRBJ2-2; CDR3 protein: CASRRDAGELFF
V gene: TRBV20-1; J gene: TRBJ2-5; CDR3 protein: CSPFRGGGLETQYF
V gene: TRBV7-2; J gene: TRBJ1-1; CDR3 protein: CASSYSRVNTEAFF
V gene: TRBV5-1; J gene: TRBJ2-2; CDR3 protein: CASSLTSGGFGELFF
V gene: TRBV6-6; J gene: TRBJ2-7; CDR3 protein: CASTPKDYPSYEQYF
V gene: TRBV5-5; J gene: TRBJ2-1; CDR3 protein: CASSLAGRSSRFF
V gene: TRBV3-1; J gene: TRBJ2-7; CDR3 protein: CASHDPGLAGYEQYF
V gene: TRBV6-2/TRBV6-3; J gene: TRBJ2-1; CDR3 protein: CASSYVTADNEQFF
V gene: TRBV20-1; J gene: TRBJ1-2; CDR3 protein: CSAGQSGYTF
V gene: TRBV5-1; J gene: TRBJ1-5; CDR3 protein: CASSPTGVNQPQHF
V gene: TRBV20-1; J gene: TRBJ2-2; CDR3 protein: CSATSGQGAYTGELFF
V gene: TRBV28; J gene: TRBJ1-5; CDR3 protein: CATQGGLRQPQHF
V gene: TRBV27; J gene: TRBJ2-7; CDR3 protein: CASSFRQGQYEQYF
V gene: TRBV12-3/TRBV12-4; J gene: TRBJ2-7; CDR3 protein: CASSISPAGPYEQYF
V gene: TRBV12-3/TRBV12-4; J gene: TRBJ1-2; CDR3 protein: CASSPRTGGSGGYTF
V gene: TRBV18; J gene: TRBJ2-1; CDR3 protein: CASSPPGEGKTLRGEQFF
V gene: TRBV24-1; J gene: TRBJ1-2; CDR3 protein: CATSDPALSRDGYTF
V gene: TRBV29-1; J gene: TRBJ1-4; CDR3 protein: CSARQGASNEKLFF
V gene: TRBV12-3/TRBV12-4; J gene: TRBJ1-1; CDR3 protein: CASRPVPGGGTEAFF
V gene: TRBV7-2; J gene: TRBJ2-7; CDR3 protein: CASSLQGAHEQYF
V gene: TRBV12-3/TRBV12-4; J gene: TRBJ2-7; CDR3 protein: CASSGLGGRYEQYF
V gene: TRBV3-1; J gene: TRBJ2-7; CDR3 protein: CASSQDFRGGYEQYF
V gene: TRBV6-5; J gene: TRBJ2-3; CDR3 protein: CASSYSTGGGTDTQYF
V gene: TRBV5-1; J gene: TRBJ2-7; CDR3 protein: CASSRGLADPYEQYF
V gene: TRBV5-6; J gene: TRBJ1-3; CDR3 protein: CASSFYGDTIYF
V gene: TRBV5-1; J gene: TRBJ1-6; CDR3 protein: CASSIGTDYNSPLHF
V gene: TRBV4-2; J gene: TRBJ2-2; CDR3 protein: CASSQDITTAGELFF
V gene: TRBV20-1; J gene: TRBJ2-7; CDR3 protein: CSARDPARGDSYEQYF
V gene: TRBV30; J gene: TRBJ2-1; CDR3 protein: CAWGTNSYNEQFF
V gene: TRBV12-3/TRBV12-4; J gene: TRBJ1-5; CDR3 protein: CASLRSLYSNQPQHF
V gene: TRBV6-5; J gene: TRBJ1-3; CDR3 protein: CASSYGRNSGNTIYF
V gene: TRBV10-2; J gene: TRBJ2-7; CDR3 protein: CASSESSGGYEQYF
V gene: TRBV27; J gene: TRBJ1-1; CDR3 protein: CASSRLNTEAFF
V gene: TRBV5-6; J gene: TRBJ2-1; CDR3 protein: CASSLQQQLLGNEQFF
V gene: TRBV5-1; J gene: TRBJ2-4; CDR3 protein: CASSLSSGSAKNIQYF
V gene: TRBV5-1; J gene: TRBJ2-1; CDR3 protein: CASLPGQGPYNEQFF
V gene: TRBV10-3; J gene: TRBJ2-7; CDR3 protein: CAISDPDSGTGNYEQYF
V gene: TRBV20-1; J gene: TRBJ1-1; CDR3 protein: CSARVGNLNTEAFF
V gene: TRBV12-3/TRBV12-4; J gene: TRBJ2-5; CDR3 protein: CASRAPSGEKETQYF
V gene: TRBV20-1; J gene: TRBJ2-1; CDR3 protein: CSAEGGLAGNEQFF
V gene: TRBV20-1; J gene: TRBJ1-3; CDR3 protein: CSPLDFAGNTIYF
V gene: TRBV7-8; J gene: TRBJ1-1; CDR3 protein: CASSLARLQMNTEAFF
V gene: TRBV7-2; J gene: TRBJ2-6; CDR3 protein: CASSLERGANVLTF
V gene: TRBV3-1; J gene: TRBJ1-5; CDR3 protein: CASSQGQAQPQHF
V gene: TRBV5-1; J gene: TRBJ1-4; CDR3 protein: CASSSGDGKEKLFF
V gene: TRBV29-1; J gene: TRBJ1-1; CDR3 protein: CSVGNWGVAFF
V gene: TRBV29-1; J gene: TRBJ2-3; CDR3 protein: CSVVRASLVTDTQYF
V gene: TRBV5-5; J gene: TRBJ1-1; CDR3 protein: CASSLEDLDTEAFF
V gene: TRBV5-4; J gene: TRBJ1-4; CDR3 protein: CASSYRGQGHEKLFF
V gene: TRBV12-3/TRBV12-4; J gene: TRBJ1-4; CDR3 protein: CASSDPSGGEKLFF
V gene: TRBV27; J gene: TRBJ2-6; CDR3 protein: CASSLFGLSGANVLTF
V gene: TRBV7-9; J gene: TRBJ2-5; CDR3 protein: CASSPQDSGTQYF
V gene: TRBV5-1; J gene: TRBJ1-1; CDR3 protein: CASSLSGGTEAFF
V gene: TRBV5-1; J gene: TRBJ2-7; CDR3 protein: CASSLAPGQEYEQYF